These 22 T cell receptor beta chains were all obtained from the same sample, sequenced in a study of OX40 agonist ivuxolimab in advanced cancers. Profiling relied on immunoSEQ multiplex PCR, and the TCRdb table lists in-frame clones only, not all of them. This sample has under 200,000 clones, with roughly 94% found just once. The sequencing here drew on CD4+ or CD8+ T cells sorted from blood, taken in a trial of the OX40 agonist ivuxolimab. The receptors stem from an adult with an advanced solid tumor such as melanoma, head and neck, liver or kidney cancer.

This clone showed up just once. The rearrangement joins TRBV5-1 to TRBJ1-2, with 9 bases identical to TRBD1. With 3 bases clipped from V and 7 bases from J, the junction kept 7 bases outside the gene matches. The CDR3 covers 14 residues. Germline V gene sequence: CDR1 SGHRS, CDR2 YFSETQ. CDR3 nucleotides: TGCGCCAGCAGCTGGGGACAGGGTCTTGGTGGCTACACCTTC. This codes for CASSWGQGLGGYTF.

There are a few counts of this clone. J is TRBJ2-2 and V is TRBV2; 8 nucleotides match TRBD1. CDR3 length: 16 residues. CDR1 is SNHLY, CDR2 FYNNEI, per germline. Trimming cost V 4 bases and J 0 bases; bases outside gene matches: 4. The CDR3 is CASSGQGFANTGELFF. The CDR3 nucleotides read TGTGCCAGCAGTGGACAGGGGTTCGCGAACACCGGGGAGCTGTTTTTT.

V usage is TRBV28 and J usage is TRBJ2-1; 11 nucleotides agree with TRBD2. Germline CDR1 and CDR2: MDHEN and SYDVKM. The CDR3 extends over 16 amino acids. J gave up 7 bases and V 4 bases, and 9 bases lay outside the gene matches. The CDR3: CASSSFSGGALNEQFF. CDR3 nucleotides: TGTGCCAGCAGTTCCTTTAGCGGGGGGGCCTTGAATGAGCAGTTCTTC.

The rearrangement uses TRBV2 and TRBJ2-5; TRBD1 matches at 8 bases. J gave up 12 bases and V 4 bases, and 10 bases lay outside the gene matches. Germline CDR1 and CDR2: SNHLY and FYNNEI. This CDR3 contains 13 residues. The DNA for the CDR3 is TGTGCCAGCAGTGTAACAATCCAGGGGGCCAAGTACTTC. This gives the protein CASSVTIQGAKYF.

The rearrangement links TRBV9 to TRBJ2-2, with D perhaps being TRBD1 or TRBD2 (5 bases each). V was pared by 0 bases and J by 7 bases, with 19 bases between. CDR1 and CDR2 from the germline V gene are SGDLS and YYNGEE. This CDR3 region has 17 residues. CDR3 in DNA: TGTGCCAGCAGCGTAGGCCCCTTGGGGGAGCGGAACGGGGAGCTGTTTTTT. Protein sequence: CASSVGPLGERNGELFF.

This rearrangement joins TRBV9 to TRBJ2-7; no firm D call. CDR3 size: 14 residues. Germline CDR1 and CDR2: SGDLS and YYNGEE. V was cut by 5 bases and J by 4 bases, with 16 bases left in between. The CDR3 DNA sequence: TGTGCCAGCAGATCGGAGCGTTTCCCTTACGAGCAGTACTTC. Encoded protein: CASRSERFPYEQYF.

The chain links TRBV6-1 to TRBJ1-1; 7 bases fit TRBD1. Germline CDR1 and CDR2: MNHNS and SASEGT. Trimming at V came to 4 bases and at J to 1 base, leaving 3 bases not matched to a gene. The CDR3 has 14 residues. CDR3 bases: TGTGCCAGCAGTGGACAGGGCGGGAACACTGAAGCTTTCTTT. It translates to CASSGQGGNTEAFF.

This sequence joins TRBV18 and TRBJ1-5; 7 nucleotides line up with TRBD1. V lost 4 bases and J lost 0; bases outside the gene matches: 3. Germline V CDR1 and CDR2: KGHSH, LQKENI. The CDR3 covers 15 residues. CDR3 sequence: CASSLGTDSNQPQHF. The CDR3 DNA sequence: TGTGCCAGCTCACTTGGGACAGATAGCAATCAGCCCCAGCATTTT.

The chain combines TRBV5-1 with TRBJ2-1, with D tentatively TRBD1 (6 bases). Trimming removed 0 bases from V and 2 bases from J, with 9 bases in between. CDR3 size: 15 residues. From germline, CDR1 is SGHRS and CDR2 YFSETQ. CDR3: CASSLGGQTYNEQFF. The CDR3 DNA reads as TGCGCCAGCAGCTTGGGGGGGCAGACCTACAATGAGCAGTTCTTC. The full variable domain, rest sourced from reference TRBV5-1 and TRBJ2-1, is KAGVTQTPRYLIKTRGQQVTLSCSPISGHRSVSWYQQTPGQGLQFLFEYFSETQRNKGNFPGRFSGRQFSNSRSEMNVSTLELGDSALYLCASSLGGQTYNEQFFGPGTRLTVL.

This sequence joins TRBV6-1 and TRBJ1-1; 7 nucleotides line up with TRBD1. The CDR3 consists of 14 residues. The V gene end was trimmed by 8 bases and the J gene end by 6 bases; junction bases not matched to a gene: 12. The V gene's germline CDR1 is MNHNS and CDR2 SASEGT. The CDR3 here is CASHSDRVVSEAFF. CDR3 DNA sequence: TGTGCCAGCCATTCCGACAGGGTTGTATCTGAAGCTTTCTTT.

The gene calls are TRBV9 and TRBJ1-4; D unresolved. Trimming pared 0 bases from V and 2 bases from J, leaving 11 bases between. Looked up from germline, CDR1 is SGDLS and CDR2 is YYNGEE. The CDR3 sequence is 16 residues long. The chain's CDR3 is CASSVGPSNTNEKLFF. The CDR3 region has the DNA TGTGCCAGCAGCGTAGGCCCCAGTAATACTAATGAAAAACTGTTTTTT.

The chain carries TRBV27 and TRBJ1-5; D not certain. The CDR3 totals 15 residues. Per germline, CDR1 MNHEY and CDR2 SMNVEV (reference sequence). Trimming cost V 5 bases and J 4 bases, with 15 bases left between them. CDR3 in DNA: TGTGCCAGCAGTAAAGAACCGGGCCATAATCAGCCCCAGCATTTT. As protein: CASSKEPGHNQPQHF.

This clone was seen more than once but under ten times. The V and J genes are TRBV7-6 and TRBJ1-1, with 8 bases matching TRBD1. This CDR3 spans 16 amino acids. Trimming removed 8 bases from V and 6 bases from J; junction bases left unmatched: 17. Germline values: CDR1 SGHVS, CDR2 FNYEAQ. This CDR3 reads CASGDGTGEYDAEAFF. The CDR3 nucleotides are TGTGCCAGCGGAGACGGGACAGGTGAATATGACGCTGAAGCTTTCTTT.

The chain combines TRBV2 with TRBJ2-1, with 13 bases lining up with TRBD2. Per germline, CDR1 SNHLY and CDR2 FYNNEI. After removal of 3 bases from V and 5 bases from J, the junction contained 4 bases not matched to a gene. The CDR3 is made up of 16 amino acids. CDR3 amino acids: CASSDMGLAGNNEQFF. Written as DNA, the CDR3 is TGTGCCAGCAGTGATATGGGACTAGCGGGGAACAATGAGCAGTTCTTC.

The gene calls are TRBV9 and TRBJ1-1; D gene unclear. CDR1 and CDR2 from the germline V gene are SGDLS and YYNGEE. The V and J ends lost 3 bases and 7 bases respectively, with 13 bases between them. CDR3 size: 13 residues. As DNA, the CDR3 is TGTGCCAGCAGCGCTAGTTATTCTCGTGAAGCTTTCTTT. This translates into CASSASYSREAFF.

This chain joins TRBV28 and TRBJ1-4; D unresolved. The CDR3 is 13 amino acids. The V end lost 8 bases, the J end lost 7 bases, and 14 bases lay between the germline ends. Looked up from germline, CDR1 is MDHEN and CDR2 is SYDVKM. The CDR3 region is CASADNHGEKLFF. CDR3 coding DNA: TGTGCCAGCGCTGACAACCACGGTGAAAAACTGTTTTTT.

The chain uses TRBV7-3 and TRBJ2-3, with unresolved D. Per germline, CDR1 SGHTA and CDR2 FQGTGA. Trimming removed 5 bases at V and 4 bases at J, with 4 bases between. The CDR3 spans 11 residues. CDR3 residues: CASSLSDTQYF. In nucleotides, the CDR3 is TGTGCCAGCAGCCTTTCAGATACGCAGTATTTT.

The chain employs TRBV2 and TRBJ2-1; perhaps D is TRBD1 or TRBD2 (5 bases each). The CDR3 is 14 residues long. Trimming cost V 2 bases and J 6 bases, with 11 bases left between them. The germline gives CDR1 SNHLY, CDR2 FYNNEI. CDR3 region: CASSELVGTNEQFF. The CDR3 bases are TGTGCCAGCAGTGAATTAGTGGGGACCAATGAGCAGTTCTTC.

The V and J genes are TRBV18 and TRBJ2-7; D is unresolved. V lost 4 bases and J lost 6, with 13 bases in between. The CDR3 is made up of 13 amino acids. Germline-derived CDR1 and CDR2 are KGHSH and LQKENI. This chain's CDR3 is CASSLGRDSEQYF. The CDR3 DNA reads TGTGCCAGCTCACTAGGACGTGATTCCGAGCAGTACTTC.

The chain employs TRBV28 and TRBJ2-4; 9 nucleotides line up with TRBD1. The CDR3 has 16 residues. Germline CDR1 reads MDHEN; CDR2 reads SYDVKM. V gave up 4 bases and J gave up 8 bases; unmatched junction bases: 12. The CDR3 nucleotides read TGTGCCAGCAGTTCCCCGGGACAGGGTGGTTTCGACATTCAGTACTTC. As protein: CASSSPGQGGFDIQYF.

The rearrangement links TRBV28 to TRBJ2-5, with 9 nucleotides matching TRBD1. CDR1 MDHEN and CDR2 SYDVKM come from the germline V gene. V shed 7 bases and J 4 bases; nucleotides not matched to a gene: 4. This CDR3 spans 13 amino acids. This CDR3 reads CASTRTGAETQYF. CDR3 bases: TGTGCCAGCACCCGGACAGGGGCAGAGACCCAGTACTTC. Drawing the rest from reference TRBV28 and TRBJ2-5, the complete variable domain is DVKVTQSSRYLVKRTGEKVFLECVQDMDHENMFWYRQDPGLGLRLIYFSYDVKMKEKGDIPEGYSVSREKKERFSLILESASTNQTSMYLCASTRTGAETQYFGPGTRLLVL.

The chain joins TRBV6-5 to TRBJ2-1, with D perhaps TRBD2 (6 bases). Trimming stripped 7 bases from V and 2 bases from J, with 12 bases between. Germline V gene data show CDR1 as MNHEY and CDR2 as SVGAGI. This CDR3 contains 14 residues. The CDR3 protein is CASTPAGPYNEQFF. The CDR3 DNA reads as TGTGCCAGCACCCCGGCGGGGCCCTACAATGAGCAGTTCTTC.